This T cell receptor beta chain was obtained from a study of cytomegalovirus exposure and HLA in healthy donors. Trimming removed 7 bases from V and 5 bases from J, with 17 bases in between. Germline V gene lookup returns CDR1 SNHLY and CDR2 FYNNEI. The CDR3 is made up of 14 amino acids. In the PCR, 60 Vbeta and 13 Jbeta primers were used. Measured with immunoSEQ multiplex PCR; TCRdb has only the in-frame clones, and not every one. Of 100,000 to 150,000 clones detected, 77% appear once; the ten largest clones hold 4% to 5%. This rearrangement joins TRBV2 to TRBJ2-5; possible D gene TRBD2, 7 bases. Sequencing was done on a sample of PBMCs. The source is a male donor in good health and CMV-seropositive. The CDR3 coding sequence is TGTGCCAGCACCGAGGGGGGGTGGGGGGAGACCCAGTACTTC. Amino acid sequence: CASTEGGWGETQYF. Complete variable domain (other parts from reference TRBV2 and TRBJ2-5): EPEVTQTPSHQVTQMGQEVILRCVPISNHLYFYWYRQILGQKVEFLVSFYNNEISEKSEIFDDQFSVERPDGSNFTLKIRSTKLEDSAMYFCASTEGGWGETQYFGPGTRLLVL.